This T cell receptor (beta chain) was captured in a study of response to subunit inactivated influenza vaccine. Each CDR3 protein is one row after TCRdb ran MiXCR on the RT-PCR reads. In the table there are 500,000 to 600,000 distinct CDR3 sequences, 14% of which are singletons. This clonotype was counted at least ten times. This specimen consisted of PBMCs from blood, obtained 11 to 12 days after vaccination. The receptor was derived from a man aged 50 or older who received an inactivated influenza vaccine.

This chain's CDR3 is CSARDPVNYGYTF. CDR3 in DNA: TGCAGTGCTAGAGACCCGGTTAACTATGGCTACACCTTC. This chain links TRBV20-1 with TRBJ1-2; D is ambiguous. Between the trimmed V and J ends, which lost 0 bases and 1 base, there was a span of 6 bases. Germline V CDR1 and CDR2: DFQATT, SNEGSKA (reference sequence). This CDR3 is built from 13 residues.